The source of this TCR beta chain is a study of technical replicates of blood from a handful of donors. Data came from immunoSEQ multiplex PCR; TCRdb stores just in-frame clones and leaves some out. Here the sample spans tens of thousands of clones, 93% being singletons. The CDR3 has 16 amino acids. Germline lookup yields CDR1 MGHRA and CDR2 YSYEKL. The V gene lost 5 bases and the J gene lost 9 bases, with 20 bases spanning the gap. This clonotype was sampled from a human donor in good health. The chain has TRBV4-1 and TRBJ1-6, with D tentatively TRBD1 (6 bases). Sequences were obtained from T cells isolated from PBMCs. The CDR3 loop reads CASSNTPGGRGSPLHF. CDR3 nucleotide sequence: TGCGCCAGCAGCAACACCCCCGGGGGGCGCGGTTCACCCCTCCACTTT.